One sample yielded the 7 T cell receptor beta chains listed below, sequenced in a study of T cells after yellow fever vaccination. From the 5' RACE reads, TCRdb called clonotypes with MiXCR, one entry per CDR3 protein. The sample lists a few hundred thousand distinct CDR3 sequences; approximately 12% were seen once. Sample: CD4+ T cells sorted from PBMCs, taken 15 days after the yellow fever booster vaccination. All receptors come from a man in his late teens or twenties who received the YFV17D yellow fever vaccine.

This clonotype came up a few times. The CDR3 DNA follows: TGTGCCAGCAGTCATAGTGGCACAGATACGCAGTATTTT. This gives the protein CASSHSGTDTQYF. This chain joins TRBV28 and TRBJ2-3; no clear D. The CDR3 length is 13 residues. Germline V CDR1 and CDR2: MDHEN, SYDVKM. V gave up 5 bases and J gave up 1 base, with 7 bases separating them.

There are a few counts of this clonotype. The V gene is TRBV3-1, the J gene TRBJ2-7; TRBD1 matches 10 bases. Germline V CDR1 and CDR2: LGHDT, YNNKEL (reference sequence). J lost 4 bases, V lost 2 bases, and 2 bases had no gene match. CDR3 length: 14 amino acids. The DNA for the CDR3 is TGTGCCAGCAGCCAAAGGACAGGGGGGTACGAGCAGTACTTC. The encoded protein is CASSQRTGGYEQYF.

This clonotype has ten or more counts. The chain has TRBV2 and TRBJ2-7; no firm D call. The CDR3 contains 12 residues. Trimming pared 3 bases from V and 5 bases from J, leaving 8 bases between. The germline V gene has CDR1 SNHLY and CDR2 FYNNEI. CDR3 sequence reads: CASSDDTHEQYF. The CDR3 DNA follows: TGTGCCAGCAGTGATGATACCCACGAGCAGTACTTC.

This clonotype was seen a handful of times. The chain has TRBV28 and TRBJ1-1, with 7 bases fitting TRBD1. Germline V gene lookup returns CDR1 MDHEN and CDR2 SYDVKM. The length of the CDR3 is 14 residues. The trim removed 2 bases at V and 7 bases at J, leaving 7 bases unmatched. The CDR3 loop reads CASSLGTEVGEAFF. In DNA form, the CDR3 reads TGTGCCAGCAGTTTAGGGACAGAGGTGGGTGAAGCTTTCTTT.

This chain links TRBV5-1 with TRBJ1-4; D ambiguous. CDR1 is SGHRS, CDR2 YFSETQ, per germline. There are 13 residues in the CDR3. Trimming removed 2 bases from V and 6 bases from J, with 8 bases in between. The CDR3 is CASSLMVDEKLFF. As DNA, the CDR3 is TGCGCCAGCAGCTTAATGGTTGATGAAAAACTGTTTTTT.

With respect to this clonotype: The final CDR3 position lacks the conserved phenylalanine or tryptophan, pointing to a likely read error. V usage is TRBV12-3 or TRBV12-4 and J usage is TRBJ1-5, with D possibly being TRBD1 (5 bases). This CDR3 contains 13 residues. V lost 6 bases, J lost 5 bases, and 11 bases lay in between. CDR3 nucleotides: TGTGCCAGCAGCCTCGGGACGGATCAGCCCCAGCATCTT. Translation gives CASSLGTDQPQHL.

This clonotype was seen repeatedly, ten times or more. J is TRBJ1-6 and V is TRBV27; D may be TRBD1 (5 bases). The CDR3 has 19 amino acids. With 6 bases removed from V and 0 bases from J, the gap between germline ends came to 21 bases. Germline lookup yields CDR1 MNHEY and CDR2 SMNVEV (reference sequence). CDR3 residues: CASRPRGRGLSSYNSPLHF. The CDR3 bases are TGTGCCAGCAGACCCCGAGGTCGGGGGTTAAGCTCCTATAATTCACCCCTCCACTTT.